What follows is one T cell receptor (beta chain) and its context. This record comes from a study of blood T cell repertoires in COVID-19. Assay: immunoSEQ multiplex PCR; the TCRdb copy retains only in-frame clones and omits some. This sample has around 250,000 clones, with approximately 84% found just once. Germline values: CDR1 LGHDT, CDR2 YNNKEL (reference sequence). Between the trimmed V and J ends, which lost 4 bases and 0 bases, there was a span of 12 bases. This CDR3 spans 16 amino acids. This TCR derives from a man aged 50-59 years who had recovered from COVID-19. The chain combines TRBV3-1 (or the pseudogene TRBV3-2) with TRBJ1-4; D possibly corresponds to TRBD1 (5 bases). The sequenced sample was PBMCs or T cells enriched from blood (not recorded which). CDR3 sequence reads: CASSLQGGATNEKLFF. The CDR3 bases are TGTGCCAGCAGCCTCCAGGGAGGGGCAACTAATGAAAAACTGTTTTTT.